Each of the 4 T cell receptor beta chains below was sequenced from the same sample in a study of regulatory T cells in long-lasting Graves disease. CDR3 regions were amplified by Arm-PCR using iRepertoire HTBI primers to build TCR beta libraries. Via MiXCR, TCRdb re-called the multiplex PCR reads, giving one row per CDR3 protein. The sample shows about 470,000 distinct CDR3 sequences, roughly 21% of them seen only once. Noted time point: persistent/refractory GD, antithyroid drugs over 5 years with positive TRAb. After RNA was extracted from PBMCs, the TCR library was made from it. The specimen comprised peripheral blood mononuclear cells (PBMCs), sampled when the disease was refractory, from a patient treated with antithyroid drugs. The source of these receptors is a female donor with Graves disease.

In its sample, this clonotype was seen a few times. This chain connects TRBV12-3 or TRBV12-4 to TRBJ2-1; 12 bases are a match to TRBD2. The CDR3 has 16 amino acids. J was trimmed by 7 bases and V by 2 bases; bases with no gene match: 6. DNA of the CDR3: TGTGCCAGCAGTTTATTGCTAGCGGGAGGGCGGAATGAGCAGTTCTTC. Protein product: CASSLLLAGGRNEQFF.

This clonotype was seen many times. This chain joins TRBV2 and TRBJ1-2; 11 positions agree with TRBD1. V lost 5 bases to trimming and J lost 7 bases; unmatched junction nucleotides: 9. This CDR3 comprises 15 residues. From germline, CDR1 is SNHLY and CDR2 FYNNEI. The CDR3 nucleotides read TGTGCCAGCAGTAGCCCGGGACAGGGGGAGTTTGGCTACACCTTC. Translating it yields CASSSPGQGEFGYTF.

The chain uses TRBV3-1 and TRBJ1-1, with TRBD1 matching over 8 bases. The CDR3 sequence is 15 residues long. Germline CDR1 is LGHDT and CDR2 is YNNKEL (reference sequence). The V segment lost 1 base and the J segment 6 bases; nucleotides outside the gene matches: 7. CDR3: CASSQGAGGMSEAFF. The CDR3 DNA reads as TGTGCCAGCAGCCAAGGAGCAGGGGGCATGTCTGAAGCTTTCTTT.

Many counts were recorded for this clonotype. The gene calls are TRBV5-1 and TRBJ2-6; 7 bases are a match to TRBD1. Looked up from germline, CDR1 is SGHRS and CDR2 is YFSETQ. The CDR3 runs 15 residues. The ends lost 5 bases at V and 2 bases at J; junction bases unmatched: 4. The CDR3 protein is CASRPDRAGANVLTF. As DNA, the CDR3 is TGCGCCAGCAGGCCCGACAGGGCTGGGGCCAACGTCCTGACTTTC.